This T cell receptor (beta chain) was found in a study of cytomegalovirus exposure and HLA in healthy donors. Whole-study context: A prior analysis found more than 90 million unique TCR beta sequences from roughly 180 million T cells. Overall study results and limits: Researchers reported in a later analysis that a missense DCLRE1C variant was tied to TCR beta V- and J-gene trimming.

A note on this clone: Its antigen is still unknown.

CDR3 length: 15 residues. The V gene's germline CDR1 is SGDLS and CDR2 YYNGEE. After removal of 3 bases from V and 6 bases from J, the junction contained 8 bases not matched to a gene. Both 60 Vbeta primers and 13 Jbeta primers went into the PCR. The protocol was immunoSEQ multiplex PCR, while the TCRdb copy is restricted to in-frame clones and leaves out a portion. The repertoire includes roughly 180,000 clones, around 82% of them detected once, and around 0.24% sits in the top ten. The sequence derives from a boy aged 5-17 years in good health and CMV-seronegative. The source material was PBMCs. The rearrangement joins TRBV9 to TRBJ1-1; 10 nucleotides agree with TRBD1. CDR3: CASSGPDRGISEAFF. The DNA for the CDR3 is TGTGCCAGCAGCGGCCCGGACAGGGGGATATCTGAAGCTTTCTTT.